This TCR beta chain was found in a study of T cell responses to AZD1222 COVID-19 vaccine. This CDR3 has 12 residues. The V end was cut by 1 base, the J end by 6 bases, with 6 bases between. Germline CDR1 and CDR2: SEHNR and FQNEAQ (reference sequence). About this clone: Antigen: not known.

Study results and limitations: Possibly, clonal diversity was underestimated; donors were largely white British and included more females.

Sequencing used immunoSEQ multiplex PCR; TCRdb keeps in-frame clones, though not all of them. Of over 100,000 clones listed, 75% to 90% are singletons. The gene calls are TRBV7-9 and TRBJ1-2; D is undetermined. The sample here was peripheral blood, taken on day 0 of AZD1222 vaccination. This sequence was found in an adult in good health. CDR3 coding DNA: TGTGCCAGCAGCTTAGGGGGTGATGGCTACACCTTC. Encoded protein: CASSLGGDGYTF.